Below, 28 T cell receptor beta chains from the same sample are listed, as sequenced in a study of blood T cell repertoires in COVID-19. Libraries were prepared by immunoSEQ multiplex PCR; TCRdb keeps only in-frame clonotypes and omits some of them. The sample contains tens of thousands of clones, roughly 83% of which appear only once. The source material was peripheral blood. The source of these receptors is a man aged 25-45 years with COVID-19, enrolled during active disease.

The chain recombines TRBV18 with TRBJ1-1; tentative D call: TRBD1 (5 bases). CDR3 length: 13 residues. With 6 bases removed from V and 2 bases from J, the gap between germline ends came to 10 bases. Per germline, CDR1 KGHSH and CDR2 LQKENI. CDR3 amino acids: CASSTTDNTEAFF. The DNA for the CDR3 is TGTGCCAGCTCCACGACAGATAACACTGAAGCTTTCTTT.

The rearrangement links TRBV28 to TRBJ1-5; possible D gene TRBD1, 5 bases. Germline CDR1 MDHEN, CDR2 SYDVKM. V lost 6 bases and J lost 2, with 11 bases in between. This CDR3 comprises 14 residues. The CDR3 bases are TGTGCCAGCAGCAACCGGGGGGGCAATCAGCCCCAGCATTTT. This translates into CASSNRGGNQPQHF.

There are a few counts of this clone. The chain is built from TRBV29-1 and TRBJ1-3; 9 nucleotides line up with TRBD1. V lost 7 bases and J lost 4; bases outside the gene matches: 5. The V gene's germline CDR1 is SQVTM and CDR2 ANQGSEA. This CDR3 has 13 amino acids. The CDR3 DNA follows: TGCAGCGCCGAGACAGGGGGGGGAAACACCATATATTTT. Its translation: CSAETGGGNTIYF.

The chain links TRBV10-3 to TRBJ1-1; D is perhaps TRBD1 (6 bases). The CDR3 has 13 amino acids. The V gene lost 6 bases and the J gene lost 3 bases, with 11 bases spanning the gap. Germline CDR1 is ENHRY and CDR2 is SYGVKD. The CDR3 DNA is TGTGCCATCAGATCAGGACAGTACACTGAAGCTTTCTTT. Encoded protein: CAIRSGQYTEAFF.

V and J are TRBV4-2 and TRBJ2-1; D is possibly TRBD2 (5 bases). The CDR3 length is 13 residues. Germline V gene lookup returns CDR1 LGHNA and CDR2 YNFKEQ. The V and J ends lost 8 bases and 9 bases respectively, with 17 bases between them. CDR3 sequence: CASGSWGFGEQFF. The CDR3 DNA reads TGTGCCAGCGGGAGTTGGGGATTTGGTGAGCAGTTCTTC.

In nucleotides, the CDR3 is TGCAGTTACAGGACCGCTGAAGCTTTCTTT. This codes for CSYRTAEAFF. The gene calls are TRBV20-1 and TRBJ1-1; a weak D match, TRBD1 (5 bases). The length of the CDR3 is 10 residues. The ends were cut back, 8 bases at V and 6 bases at J, with 10 bases in the middle. Germline loops: CDR1 DFQATT, CDR2 SNEGSKA (reference sequence).

The J gene is TRBJ2-1, the V gene TRBV2; 7 bases agree with TRBD2. The J segment lost 5 bases and the V segment lost 4 bases, leaving 11 bases of the junction unmatched. The CDR3 is 16 residues long. Germline-derived CDR1 and CDR2 are SNHLY and FYNNEI. Here the CDR3 DNA reads TGTGCCAGCAGTGTTTCTGGGAAGCTAGCGGACAATGAGCAGTTCTTC. Translation: CASSVSGKLADNEQFF.

The chain recombines TRBV28 with TRBJ2-7; tentatively, D is TRBD2 (5 bases). CDR3 length equals 18 residues. From germline, CDR1 is MDHEN and CDR2 SYDVKM. Trimming cost V 3 bases and J 5 bases, with 26 bases left between them. CDR3 in amino acids: CASSFPGKQVRVLHEQYF. DNA for the CDR3: TGTGCCAGCAGTTTTCCCGGGAAACAAGTCCGGGTTCTCCACGAGCAGTACTTC.

The chain combines TRBV5-1 with TRBJ1-1; TRBD1 agrees at 8 bases. The V and J ends lost 4 bases and 1 base, in that order; junction bases with no gene match: 3. This CDR3 is built from 14 residues. Per germline, CDR1 SGHRS and CDR2 YFSETQ. The DNA for the CDR3 is TGCGCCAGCAGCCTGGACAGGGCGAACACTGAAGCTTTCTTT. Translated, it gives CASSLDRANTEAFF.

The chain combines TRBV4-1 with TRBJ1-2; the match to TRBD1 covers 8 bases. The germline CDR1 and CDR2 sequences are MGHRA and YSYEKL. This CDR3 has 16 amino acids. The V gene end was trimmed by 0 bases and the J gene end by 4 bases; junction bases not matched to a gene: 7. CDR3 DNA sequence: TGCGCCAGCAGCCAAGATTCGGGACAGGCCTTCTATGGCTACACCTTC. Its translation: CASSQDSGQAFYGYTF.

Details on this clone: A read error may produce the germline difference seen at one junction end. The CDR3 loop is CAWSVPLGDRAGF. CDR3 nucleotides: TGTGCCTGGAGTGTACCCCTCGGGGACAGGGCGGGCTTC. V usage is TRBV30 and J usage is TRBJ2-7, with TRBD1 identical over 9 bases. Per germline, CDR1 GTSNPN and CDR2 SVGIG (reference sequence). The CDR3 length is 13 residues.

V is TRBV10-3 and J is TRBJ1-5; D remains ambiguous. The germline V gene has CDR1 ENHRY and CDR2 SYGVKD. The V end lost 2 bases, the J end lost 4 bases, and 6 bases lay between the germline ends. This CDR3 comprises 13 residues. CDR3 nucleotide sequence: TGTGCCATCAGTGAGGCGGAGAATCAGCCCCAGCATTTT. Translation: CAISEAENQPQHF.

This clone was recorded once. In nucleotides, the CDR3 is TGTGCCAGCAGTGAAGACCCGGACAGGGTGGGTGGCTACACCTTC. Its translation is CASSEDPDRVGGYTF. The rearrangement joins TRBV6-1 to TRBJ1-2; 8 bases are shared with TRBD1. V trimming: 1 base; J trimming: 7 bases; junction bases outside the gene matches: 8. Germline loops: CDR1 MNHNS, CDR2 SASEGT. The length of the CDR3 is 15 residues.

This chain links TRBV11-2 with TRBJ1-2; tentative D call: TRBD1 (6 bases). Germline values: CDR1 SGHAT, CDR2 FQNNGV. The CDR3 has 16 residues. With 5 bases removed from V and 0 bases from J, the gap between germline ends came to 16 bases. The CDR3 protein is CASSVSTGLANYGYTF. The DNA for the CDR3 is TGTGCCAGCAGCGTATCGACAGGCTTAGCTAACTATGGCTACACCTTC.

The gene calls are TRBV6-1 and TRBJ1-4; possible D gene TRBD1, 5 bases. V was shortened by 6 bases and J by 8 bases, with 10 bases between the two germline ends. Germline loops: CDR1 MNHNS, CDR2 SASEGT. The length of the CDR3 is 12 residues. The DNA for the CDR3 is TGTGCCAGCAGGAGGGGAGGGGAAAAACTGTTTTTT. This gives the protein CASRRGGEKLFF.

The chain joins TRBV28 to TRBJ1-1, with TRBD1 matching 7 bases. The CDR3 runs to 16 residues. The V and J ends lost 6 bases and 2 bases, in that order; junction bases with no gene match: 12. The germline CDR1 and CDR2 sequences are MDHEN and SYDVKM. CDR3 residues: CASSTSWDSYNTEAFF. The CDR3 bases are TGTGCCAGCAGCACGAGTTGGGACAGTTACAACACTGAAGCTTTCTTT.

The chain couples TRBV5-6 to TRBJ2-1; 9 bases map to TRBD2. With V trimmed by 4 bases and J by 5 bases, 7 bases remained unmatched. This CDR3 is built from 15 residues. Germline values: CDR1 SGHDT, CDR2 YYEEEE. Here the CDR3 reads CASSGLAGWDNEQFF. CDR3 coding DNA: TGTGCCAGCAGCGGCCTAGCGGGATGGGACAATGAGCAGTTCTTC.

This rearrangement joins TRBV9 to TRBJ1-6; a weak D match, TRBD1 (6 bases). Trimming stripped 5 bases from V and 8 bases from J, with 14 bases between. CDR3 length: 14 amino acids. CDR1 and CDR2 (germline): SGDLS, YYNGEE. The CDR3 here is CASSARGAHSPLHF. CDR3 in DNA: TGTGCCAGCAGTGCCCGGGGGGCCCATTCACCCCTCCACTTT.

The chain links TRBV6-5 to TRBJ2-1, with 8 bases fitting TRBD1. CDR1 is MNHEY and CDR2 is SVGAGI in the germline V gene. The CDR3 length is 12 residues. V gave up 8 bases and J gave up 10 bases; unmatched junction bases: 7. As DNA, the CDR3 is TGTGCCAGCTCACAGGGGGGAATCGAGCAGTTCTTC. Protein sequence: CASSQGGIEQFF.

As to this clone: The same CDR3 can be traced to other DNA sequences in this sample. The genes are TRBV27 and TRBJ2-7; 11 bases are a match to TRBD1. Germline CDR1 MNHEY, CDR2 SMNVEV (reference sequence). The junction had 2 bases not matched to a gene; V was cut back by 4 bases and J by 6 bases. This CDR3 has 13 residues. The CDR3 nucleotides read TGTGCCAGCAGTTGGACAGGGGGCATCGAGCAGTACTTC. Translated, it gives CASSWTGGIEQYF.

CDR3 coding DNA: TGTGCCAGCAGTTTAAACTCGGCAGGGCCCTACGAGCAGTACTTC. The encoded protein is CASSLNSAGPYEQYF. This chain joins TRBV27 and TRBJ2-7, with a tentative D call TRBD1 (5 bases). The CDR3 contains 15 residues. The V end lost 2 bases, the J end lost 2 bases, and 13 bases lay between the germline ends. Germline V CDR1 and CDR2: MNHEY, SMNVEV (reference sequence).

This chain links TRBV6-6 with TRBJ1-4; 8 bases align to TRBD1. Unmatched junction bases numbered 5, after V lost 10 bases and J lost 4 bases. Germline lookup yields CDR1 MNHNY and CDR2 SVGAGI (reference sequence). The CDR3 totals 13 residues. As DNA, the CDR3 is TGTGCCACTCGGACAGGGCTTAATGAAAAACTGTTTTTT. It encodes CATRTGLNEKLFF.

The chain uses TRBV18 and TRBJ1-1; no clear D. Trimming removed 3 bases at V and 2 bases at J, with 10 bases between. Germline V lookup: CDR1 KGHSH, CDR2 LQKENI. This CDR3 comprises 14 residues. CDR3 sequence: CASSPGPYNTEAFF. The CDR3 region has the DNA TGTGCCAGCTCACCGGGCCCATACAACACTGAAGCTTTCTTT.

This chain uses TRBV28 with TRBJ1-2, with TRBD1 identical over 8 bases. V shed 6 bases and J 7 bases; nucleotides not matched to a gene: 10. The germline gives CDR1 MDHEN, CDR2 SYDVKM. The CDR3 sequence is 14 residues long. As DNA, the CDR3 is TGTGCCAGCAGCCTATACGACAGGGGAGGTGGCTACACCTTC. Amino acids: CASSLYDRGGGYTF.

This chain uses TRBV11-2 with TRBJ1-2; a weak D match, TRBD1 (6 bases). V lost 3 bases and J lost 8, with 13 bases in between. The germline V gene encodes CDR1 SGHAT and CDR2 FQNNGV. CDR3 size: 13 residues. For the CDR3, the DNA is TGTGCCAGCAGCTTCACAGGGTTCGACGGCTACACCTTC. The encoded protein is CASSFTGFDGYTF.

This clone was counted between two and nine times. The chain uses TRBV2 and TRBJ2-7; 11 bases map to TRBD1. J was trimmed by 7 bases and V by 7 bases; bases with no gene match: 9. Per the germline V gene, CDR1 is SNHLY and CDR2 is FYNNEI. This CDR3 spans 14 amino acids. CDR3 amino acids: CASTGQGAIGEQYF. CDR3 DNA sequence: TGTGCCAGCACCGGACAGGGGGCGATCGGTGAGCAGTACTTC.

The J gene is TRBJ2-1, the V gene TRBV9; perhaps TRBD2 as D (6 bases). Germline V gene lookup returns CDR1 SGDLS and CDR2 YYNGEE. The CDR3 is 15 residues long. Trimming took off 0 bases at V and 4 bases at J, with 11 bases between the two ends. The CDR3 DNA reads as TGTGCCAGCAGCGTAGCCAGCGGGTATTACAATGAGCAGTTCTTC. The encoded protein is CASSVASGYYNEQFF.

V is TRBV7-2 and J is TRBJ2-2; a possible D gene is TRBD2 (6 bases). Germline V gene lookup returns CDR1 SGHTA and CDR2 FQGNSA. The germline V and J ends were trimmed by 8 bases and 7 bases, with 11 bases remaining between them. This CDR3 spans 12 amino acids. CDR3 amino acids: CASFSGGGELFF. The CDR3 DNA is TGTGCCAGCTTTTCCGGGGGCGGGGAGCTGTTTTTT.